These T cell receptor beta chains were read from a single sample in a study of blood T cell repertoires in COVID-19. Here immunoSEQ multiplex PCR was the method, and the copy in TCRdb shows in-frame clones only, minus some. The sample lists 45,000 to 55,000 clones; around 80% were seen once. Sequencing was done on a sample of peripheral blood. These TCRs come from a man between 45 and 60 years old with acute or convalescent COVID-19. Each CDR3 is given with its conserved first and last residue. The D gene is left open where the match is weak. Where a row states a size, it is once, few, many or the class of an expanded clone; other rows omit it.

j_call clone_size v_call d_call cdr3_aa cdr3_nt
TRBJ1-2 . TRBV7-9 TRBD1 CASSRIDRAGYTF TGTGCCAGCAGCCGAATCGACAGGGCTGGCTACACCTTC
TRBJ2-7 . TRBV24-1 TRBD1 CATKGQGTDEQYF TGTGCCACCAAGGGACAGGGGACCGACGAGCAGTACTTC
TRBJ2-3 . TRBV29-1 . CSAAQQGDVDTQYF TGCAGCGCTGCCCAACAGGGAGACGTGGATACGCAGTATTTT
TRBJ2-2 . TRBV10-1 . CASSDVSLTGELFF TGCGCCAGCAGTGATGTGAGCCTCACCGGGGAGCTGTTTTTT
TRBJ1-1 . TRBV7-9 . CASSLSQADPEAFF TGTGCCAGCAGCTTATCCCAGGCAGATCCTGAAGCTTTCTTT
TRBJ2-3 . TRBV28 . CASSIARMQYF TGTGCCAGCAGTATAGCGCGAATGCAGTATTTT
TRBJ2-1 . TRBV11-2 TRBD2 CASSSGTSFSYNEQFF TGTGCCAGCAGCTCCGGGACTAGCTTTTCCTACAATGAGCAGTTCTTC
TRBJ1-5 few TRBV18 . CASSHSENQGQPQHF TGTGCCAGCTCACATTCCGAGAACCAGGGTCAGCCCCAGCATTTT
TRBJ2-7 . TRBV30 . CAWSVGGSYEQYF TGTGCCTGGAGTGTCGGGGGTTCCTACGAGCAGTACTTC
TRBJ1-1 . TRBV10-1 . CASSESRGGNTEAFF TGCGCCAGCAGTGAGTCAAGGGGGGGGAACACTGAAGCTTTCTTT
TRBJ2-1 medium-sized TRBV7-9 TRBD2 CASSRILLAGREQFF TGTGCCAGCAGCCGTATTCTACTAGCGGGACGTGAGCAGTTCTTC
TRBJ1-4 . TRBV6-5 . CASSYSYATNEKLFF TGTGCCAGCAGTTACTCGTATGCAACTAATGAAAAACTGTTTTTT
TRBJ2-3 . TRBV10-3 . CAISDPIDTQYF TGTGCCATCAGTGACCCCATCGATACGCAGTATTTT
TRBJ1-4 . TRBV7-9 . CASSLTGSEKLFF TGTGCCAGCAGCTTAACGGGAAGTGAAAAACTGTTTTTT
TRBJ2-6 . TRBV5-1 . CASSPDVYSGANVLTF TGCGCCAGCAGCCCCGATGTCTACTCTGGGGCCAACGTCCTGACTTTC
TRBJ2-3 few TRBV29-1 . CSVRGDTDTQYF TGCAGCGTTCGAGGAGACACAGATACGCAGTATTTT
TRBJ2-3 . TRBV14 TRBD1 CASSLKGTGERDTQYF TGTGCCAGCAGCCTCAAAGGGACAGGGGAGAGAGATACGCAGTATTTT
TRBJ1-5 . TRBV27 . CASRRDSNQPQHF TGTGCCAGCAGGCGGGACAGCAATCAGCCCCAGCATTTT
TRBJ2-7 . TRBV2 . CASSRIGENEQYF TGTGCCAGCAGCCGAATAGGAGAAAACGAGCAGTACTTC
TRBJ2-5 . TRBV6-6 TRBD1 CATLNRKGATETQYF TGTGCCACCCTGAATAGGAAGGGGGCAACAGAGACCCAGTACTTC
TRBJ2-7 . TRBV6-5 . CASSPGHPYEQYF TGTGCCAGCAGCCCGGGACATCCTTACGAGCAGTACTTC
TRBJ2-1 . TRBV12-1 . CASSSGVSNEQFF TGTGCCAGCAGCTCGGGAGTCAGCAATGAGCAGTTCTTC